This T cell receptor (beta chain) was sequenced for a study of blood T cell repertoires in COVID-19. For the study at large: The cDNA or gDNA used as material had been derived from T cells, B-cell-depleted T cells, or PBMCs.

The CDR3 extends over 15 amino acids. Germline CDR1 reads SGHTA; CDR2 reads FQGTGA. With 1 base removed from V and 5 bases from J, the gap between germline ends came to 12 bases. Sequencing was performed with immunoSEQ multiplex PCR; in TCRdb, only in-frame clones are kept and a portion is missing. The sample holds tens of thousands of clones, 85% to 90% seen once. Sequences were obtained from peripheral blood. The clonotype originates from a human donor with active COVID-19. The donor label of this sample is uncertain. This rearrangement joins TRBV7-3 to TRBJ2-1, with D perhaps TRBD2 (5 bases). Here the CDR3 reads CASSLSRPGNNEQFF. The CDR3 DNA sequence: TGTGCCAGCAGCTTAAGTAGGCCGGGAAACAATGAGCAGTTCTTC.